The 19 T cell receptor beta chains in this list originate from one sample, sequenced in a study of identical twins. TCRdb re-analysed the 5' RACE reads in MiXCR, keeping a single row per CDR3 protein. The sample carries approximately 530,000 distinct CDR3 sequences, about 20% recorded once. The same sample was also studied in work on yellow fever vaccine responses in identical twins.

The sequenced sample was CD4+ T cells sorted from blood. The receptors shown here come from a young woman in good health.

CDR3 residues: CASSQPSGAGKGEQYF. The CDR3 coding sequence is TGTGCCAGCAGTCAGCCCTCAGGGGCAGGGAAGGGGGAGCAGTACTTC. The chain uses TRBV25-1 and TRBJ2-7; TRBD1 is a possible D gene (6 bases). The length of the CDR3 is 16 residues. CDR1 MGHDK and CDR2 SYGVNS come from the germline V gene. The V and J ends lost 5 bases and 7 bases respectively, with 24 bases between them.

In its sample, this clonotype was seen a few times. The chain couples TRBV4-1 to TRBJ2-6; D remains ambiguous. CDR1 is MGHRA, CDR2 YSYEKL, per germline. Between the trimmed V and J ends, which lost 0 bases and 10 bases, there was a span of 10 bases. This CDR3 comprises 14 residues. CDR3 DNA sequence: TGCGCCAGCAGCCAAGATGAACTCTGGAACGTCCTGACTTTC. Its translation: CASSQDELWNVLTF.

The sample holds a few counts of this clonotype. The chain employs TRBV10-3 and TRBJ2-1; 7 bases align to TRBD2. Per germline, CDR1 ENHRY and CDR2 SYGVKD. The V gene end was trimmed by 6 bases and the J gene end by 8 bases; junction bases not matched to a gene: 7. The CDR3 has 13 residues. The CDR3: CAIRAGAGDEQFF. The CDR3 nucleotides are TGTGCCATCAGGGCGGGAGCGGGCGATGAGCAGTTCTTC.

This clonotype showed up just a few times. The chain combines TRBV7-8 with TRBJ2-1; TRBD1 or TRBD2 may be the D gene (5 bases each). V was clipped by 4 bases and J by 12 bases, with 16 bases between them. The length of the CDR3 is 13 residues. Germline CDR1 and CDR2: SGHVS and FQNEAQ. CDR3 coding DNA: TGTGCCAGCAGCTCCCCCTCTGGGGGAGTGCAGTTCTTC. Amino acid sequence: CASSSPSGGVQFF.

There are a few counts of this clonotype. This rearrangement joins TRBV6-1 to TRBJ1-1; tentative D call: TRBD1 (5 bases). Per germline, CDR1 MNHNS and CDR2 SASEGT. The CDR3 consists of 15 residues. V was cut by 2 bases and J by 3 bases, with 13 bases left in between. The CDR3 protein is CASSEWGSHYTEAFF. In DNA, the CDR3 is TGTGCCAGCAGTGAATGGGGCAGCCACTACACTGAAGCTTTCTTT.

The CDR3 bases are TGTGCCAGCTTCGGGACTAGCGGGAGGGAATCATACTACAATGAGCAGTTCTTC. Its protein is CASFGTSGRESYYNEQFF. The chain recombines TRBV2 with TRBJ2-1, with 16 positions matching TRBD2. This CDR3 contains 18 residues. Unmatched junction bases numbered 10, after V lost 8 bases and J lost 3 bases. Germline V gene sequence: CDR1 SNHLY, CDR2 FYNNEI. Full variable domain (outside the CDR3, taken from reference TRBV2 and TRBJ2-1): EPEVTQTPSHQVTQMGQEVILRCVPISNHLYFYWYRQILGQKVEFLVSFYNNEISEKSEIFDDQFSVERPDGSNFTLKIRSTKLEDSAMYFCASFGTSGRESYYNEQFFGPGTRLTVL.

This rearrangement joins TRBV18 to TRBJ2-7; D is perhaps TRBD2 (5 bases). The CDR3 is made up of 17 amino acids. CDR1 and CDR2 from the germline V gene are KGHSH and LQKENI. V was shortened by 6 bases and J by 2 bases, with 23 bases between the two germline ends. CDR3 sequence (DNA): TGTGCCAGCTCCCCTGAGGGCCCCGATAATCTACCCTACGAGCAGTACTTC. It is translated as CASSPEGPDNLPYEQYF.

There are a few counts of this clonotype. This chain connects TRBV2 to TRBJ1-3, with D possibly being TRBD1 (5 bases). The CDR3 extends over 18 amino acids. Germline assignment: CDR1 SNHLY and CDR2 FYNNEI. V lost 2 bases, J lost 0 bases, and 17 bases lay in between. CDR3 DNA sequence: TGTGCCAGCAGTGAATTCTGGACACGAGCCTCCTCTGGAAACACCATATATTTT. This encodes CASSEFWTRASSGNTIYF.

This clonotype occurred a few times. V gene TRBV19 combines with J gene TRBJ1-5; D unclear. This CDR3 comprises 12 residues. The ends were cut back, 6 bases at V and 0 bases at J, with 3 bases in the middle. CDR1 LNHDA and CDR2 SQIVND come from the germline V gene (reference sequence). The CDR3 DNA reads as TGTGCCAGTAGATTTAGCAATCAGCCCCAGCATTTT. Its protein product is CASRFSNQPQHF.

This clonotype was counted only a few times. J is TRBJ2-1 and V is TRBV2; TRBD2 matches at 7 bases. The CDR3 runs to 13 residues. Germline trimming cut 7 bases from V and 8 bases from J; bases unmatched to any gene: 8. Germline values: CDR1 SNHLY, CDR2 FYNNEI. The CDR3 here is CASKSAGRDEQFF. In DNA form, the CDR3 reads TGTGCCAGCAAGAGCGCAGGGAGGGATGAGCAGTTCTTC. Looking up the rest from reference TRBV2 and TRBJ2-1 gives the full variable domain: EPEVTQTPSHQVTQMGQEVILRCVPISNHLYFYWYRQILGQKVEFLVSFYNNEISEKSEIFDDQFSVERPDGSNFTLKIRSTKLEDSAMYFCASKSAGRDEQFFGPGTRLTVL.

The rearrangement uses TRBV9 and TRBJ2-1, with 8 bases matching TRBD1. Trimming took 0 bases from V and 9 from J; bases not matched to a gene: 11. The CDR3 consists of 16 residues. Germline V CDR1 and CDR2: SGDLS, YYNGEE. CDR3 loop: CASSVGSLQDRVEQFF. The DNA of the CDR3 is TGTGCCAGCAGCGTAGGTTCCCTCCAGGACAGGGTTGAGCAGTTCTTC.

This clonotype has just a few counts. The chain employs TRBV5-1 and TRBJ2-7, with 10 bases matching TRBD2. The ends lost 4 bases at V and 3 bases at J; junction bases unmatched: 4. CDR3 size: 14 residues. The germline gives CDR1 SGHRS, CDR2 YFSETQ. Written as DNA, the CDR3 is TGCGCCAGCAGCCCAGGACTAGCGGACTACGAGCAGTACTTC. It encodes CASSPGLADYEQYF.

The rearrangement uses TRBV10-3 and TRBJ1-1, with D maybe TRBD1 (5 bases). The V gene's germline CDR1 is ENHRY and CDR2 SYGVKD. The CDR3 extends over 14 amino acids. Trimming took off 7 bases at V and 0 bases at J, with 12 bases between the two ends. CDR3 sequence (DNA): TGTGCCATCAATCCCGGGACGGTGAACACTGAAGCTTTCTTT. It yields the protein CAINPGTVNTEAFF.

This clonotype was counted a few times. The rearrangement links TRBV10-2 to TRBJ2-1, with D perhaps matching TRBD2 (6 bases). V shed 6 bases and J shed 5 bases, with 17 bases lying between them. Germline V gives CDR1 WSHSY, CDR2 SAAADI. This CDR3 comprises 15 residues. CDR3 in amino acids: CASREPGLSHNEQFF. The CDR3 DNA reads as TGCGCCAGCAGAGAGCCGGGACTTTCCCACAATGAGCAGTTCTTC.

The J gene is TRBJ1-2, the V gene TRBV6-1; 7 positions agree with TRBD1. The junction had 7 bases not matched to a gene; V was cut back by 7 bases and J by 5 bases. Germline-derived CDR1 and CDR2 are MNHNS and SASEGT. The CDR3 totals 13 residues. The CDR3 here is CASTLGTAYGYTF. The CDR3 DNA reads TGTGCCAGCACCCTTGGGACAGCGTATGGCTACACCTTC.

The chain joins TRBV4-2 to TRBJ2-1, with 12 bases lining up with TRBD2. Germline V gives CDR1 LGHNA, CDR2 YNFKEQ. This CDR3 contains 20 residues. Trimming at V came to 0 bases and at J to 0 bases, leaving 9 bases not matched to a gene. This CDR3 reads CASSQDPASGGASSYNEQFF. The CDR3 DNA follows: TGTGCCAGCAGCCAAGATCCGGCTAGCGGGGGGGCGAGCTCCTACAATGAGCAGTTCTTC.

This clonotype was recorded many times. The CDR3 sequence is CASSDRRQETQYF. The CDR3 DNA follows: TGCGCCAGCAGCGACCGACGACAAGAGACCCAGTACTTC. The rearrangement joins TRBV5-1 to TRBJ2-5; no firm D call. The CDR3 covers 13 residues. Germline V CDR1 and CDR2: SGHRS, YFSETQ. The V and J ends lost 4 bases and 2 bases respectively, with 9 bases between them. Variable domain in full (rest from reference TRBV5-1 and TRBJ2-5): KAGVTQTPRYLIKTRGQQVTLSCSPISGHRSVSWYQQTPGQGLQFLFEYFSETQRNKGNFPGRFSGRQFSNSRSEMNVSTLELGDSALYLCASSDRRQETQYFGPGTRLLVL.

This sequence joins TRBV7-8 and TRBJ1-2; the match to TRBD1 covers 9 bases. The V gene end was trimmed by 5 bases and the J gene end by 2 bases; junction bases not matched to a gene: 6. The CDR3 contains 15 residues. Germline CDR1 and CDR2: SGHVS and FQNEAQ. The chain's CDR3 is CASSNRTGVNYGYTF. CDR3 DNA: TGTGCCAGCAGCAACAGGACAGGGGTAAACTATGGCTACACCTTC.

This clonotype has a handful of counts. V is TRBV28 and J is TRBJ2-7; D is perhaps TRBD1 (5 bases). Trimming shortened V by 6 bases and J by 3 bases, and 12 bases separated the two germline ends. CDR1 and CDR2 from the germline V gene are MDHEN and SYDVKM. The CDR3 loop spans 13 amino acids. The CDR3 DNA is TGTGCCAGCAGAACAGGTACTATCTACGAGCAGTACTTC. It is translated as CASRTGTIYEQYF.